This is a list of T cell receptor beta chains from one sample in a study of cytomegalovirus exposure and HLA in healthy donors. Some clones are missing from TCRdb's copy, which holds only in-frame ones; the method was immunoSEQ multiplex PCR. Of roughly 120,000 clones in the sample, over 65% were seen once. Sequenced material: PBMCs. The receptors shown here come from a woman aged 45 to 65 in good health and CMV-seropositive. CDR3s include the opening cysteine and the closing phenylalanine or tryptophan. A D gene is named only where the DNA matches it firmly. Rows may omit the clone size; those that give it use once, few, many or a size class.

j_call: TRBJ2-2; d_call: -; v_call: TRBV5-8; clone_size: -; cdr3_aa: CASSLLTVVAGELFF; cdr3_nt: TGTGCCAGCAGCTTGCTGACTGTGGTCGCCGGGGAGCTGTTTTTT
j_call: TRBJ2-5; d_call: -; v_call: TRBV5-1; clone_size: -; cdr3_aa: CASSEEIPETQYF; cdr3_nt: TGCGCCAGCAGCGAAGAGATCCCAGAGACCCAGTACTTC
j_call: TRBJ1-4; d_call: TRBD1; v_call: TRBV11-2; clone_size: -; cdr3_aa: CASSYGDRGGLIEKLFF; cdr3_nt: TGTGCCAGCAGCTACGGGGACAGGGGCGGTTTGATTGAAAAACTGTTTTTT
j_call: TRBJ1-3; d_call: TRBD1; v_call: TRBV4-2; clone_size: few; cdr3_aa: CASSQDSSGGGNTIYF; cdr3_nt: TGTGCCAGCAGCCAAGATTCCTCAGGGGGTGGAAACACCATATATTTT
j_call: TRBJ2-3; d_call: TRBD2; v_call: TRBV4-1; clone_size: -; cdr3_aa: CASSLSTSGGTDTQYF; cdr3_nt: TGCGCCAGCAGCCTATCAACTAGCGGTGGCACAGATACGCAGTATTTT
j_call: TRBJ1-1; d_call: -; v_call: TRBV7-9; clone_size: -; cdr3_aa: CASNILAGNLEAFF; cdr3_nt: TGTGCCAGCAATATACTAGCAGGGAACCTTGAAGCTTTCTTT
j_call: TRBJ2-3; d_call: -; v_call: TRBV30; clone_size: -; cdr3_aa: CAWSLTSSTDTQYF; cdr3_nt: TGTGCCTGGAGTCTGACATCTAGCACAGATACGCAGTATTTT
j_call: TRBJ2-1; d_call: -; v_call: TRBV7-6; clone_size: -; cdr3_aa: CASSYGYNEQFF; cdr3_nt: TGTGCCAGCAGTTACGGGTACAATGAGCAGTTCTTC
j_call: TRBJ2-7; d_call: TRBD2; v_call: TRBV4-1; clone_size: once; cdr3_aa: CASSQGTSGTYEQYF; cdr3_nt: TGCGCCAGCAGCCAGGGGACTAGCGGGACCTACGAGCAGTACTTC
j_call: TRBJ1-5; d_call: -; v_call: TRBV7-2; clone_size: few; cdr3_aa: CASSLSNQPQHF; cdr3_nt: TGTGCCAGCAGCTTATCTAATCAGCCCCAGCATTTT
j_call: TRBJ2-7; d_call: TRBD1; v_call: TRBV7-8; clone_size: -; cdr3_aa: CASSLDRGYEQYF; cdr3_nt: TGTGCCAGCAGCTTGGACAGGGGCTACGAGCAGTACTTC
j_call: TRBJ1-2; d_call: TRBD1; v_call: TRBV2; clone_size: -; cdr3_aa: CASSDYRGSQGGYTF; cdr3_nt: TGTGCCAGCAGTGACTACAGGGGATCACAAGGGGGGTACACCTTC
j_call: TRBJ2-1; d_call: TRBD2; v_call: TRBV19; clone_size: -; cdr3_aa: CASSTGTSGSYNEQFF; cdr3_nt: TGTGCCAGTAGTACCGGGACTAGCGGGTCCTACAATGAGCAGTTCTTC
j_call: TRBJ2-3; d_call: TRBD1; v_call: TRBV28; clone_size: -; cdr3_aa: CASSSPGQAGTFTDTQYF; cdr3_nt: TGTGCCAGCAGTAGTCCGGGACAGGCGGGGACTTTCACAGATACGCAGTATTTT
j_call: TRBJ2-2; d_call: -; v_call: TRBV2; clone_size: -; cdr3_aa: CASSDRRGSAGELFF; cdr3_nt: TGTGCCAGCAGTGATAGGCGGGGCTCAGCCGGGGAGCTGTTTTTT
j_call: TRBJ1-5; d_call: -; v_call: TRBV19; clone_size: -; cdr3_aa: CASSIVFRVYNQPQHF; cdr3_nt: TGTGCCAGTAGTATAGTCTTCAGGGTATACAATCAGCCCCAGCATTTT
j_call: TRBJ2-7; d_call: TRBD2; v_call: TRBV7-2; clone_size: few; cdr3_aa: CASYGGSGVGEQYF; cdr3_nt: TGTGCCAGCTACGGCGGGAGCGGGGTGGGTGAGCAGTACTTC
j_call: TRBJ1-1; d_call: -; v_call: TRBV29-1; clone_size: few; cdr3_aa: CSVAQAGTEAFF; cdr3_nt: TGCAGCGTTGCGCAGGCCGGCACTGAAGCTTTCTTT
j_call: TRBJ2-3; d_call: -; v_call: TRBV10-1; clone_size: few; cdr3_aa: CASSDPSDSITDTQYF; cdr3_nt: TGCGCCAGCAGTGACCCCTCTGACAGCATCACAGATACGCAGTATTTT
j_call: TRBJ2-5; d_call: TRBD2; v_call: TRBV11-2; clone_size: -; cdr3_aa: CASSLVWTSGGQETQYF; cdr3_nt: TGTGCCAGCAGCTTAGTATGGACTAGCGGGGGACAAGAGACCCAGTACTTC
j_call: TRBJ2-4; d_call: -; v_call: TRBV5-8; clone_size: -; cdr3_aa: CASSPTVIQYF; cdr3_nt: TGTGCCAGCAGCCCAACAGTTATTCAGTACTTC
j_call: TRBJ2-5; d_call: TRBD1; v_call: TRBV7-9; clone_size: once; cdr3_aa: CASSLAQGQETQYF; cdr3_nt: TGTGCCAGCAGCTTAGCACAGGGGCAAGAGACCCAGTACTTC
j_call: TRBJ1-1; d_call: -; v_call: TRBV5-5; clone_size: -; cdr3_aa: CASSLGRGTEAFF; cdr3_nt: TGTGCCAGCAGCTTGGGTAGGGGAACTGAAGCTTTCTTT
j_call: TRBJ1-3; d_call: -; v_call: TRBV15; clone_size: -; cdr3_aa: CATSRERGYTIYF; cdr3_nt: TGTGCCACCAGCAGAGAAAGGGGTTACACCATATATTTT
j_call: TRBJ1-5; d_call: -; v_call: TRBV7-3; clone_size: -; cdr3_aa: CASSLSGNQPQHF; cdr3_nt: TGTGCCAGCAGCTTAAGCGGCAATCAGCCCCAGCATTTT
j_call: TRBJ2-7; d_call: -; v_call: TRBV7-2; clone_size: few; cdr3_aa: CASSLSTDYEQYF; cdr3_nt: TGTGCCAGCAGCTTGTCCACTGACTACGAGCAGTACTTC
j_call: TRBJ1-5; d_call: -; v_call: TRBV5-4; clone_size: -; cdr3_aa: CASSNRDTDQPQHF; cdr3_nt: TGTGCCAGCAGCAACCGGGACACCGATCAGCCCCAGCATTTT
j_call: TRBJ2-7; d_call: -; v_call: TRBV29-1; clone_size: -; cdr3_aa: CSVGDISYEQYF; cdr3_nt: TGCAGCGTTGGGGACATAAGCTACGAGCAGTACTTC
j_call: TRBJ1-2; d_call: -; v_call: TRBV5-1; clone_size: -; cdr3_aa: CASSLSQDYGYTF; cdr3_nt: TGCGCCAGCAGCTTGTCACAGGACTATGGCTACACCTTC
j_call: TRBJ1-1; d_call: TRBD1; v_call: TRBV7-2; clone_size: -; cdr3_aa: CASSLFQGVVEAFF; cdr3_nt: TGTGCCAGCAGCTTATTTCAGGGGGTGGTTGAAGCTTTCTTT
j_call: TRBJ2-5; d_call: -; v_call: TRBV29-1; clone_size: -; cdr3_aa: CSVESYQGKQETQYF; cdr3_nt: TGCAGCGTTGAATCATATCAGGGGAAGCAAGAGACCCAGTACTTC
j_call: TRBJ1-2; d_call: -; v_call: TRBV6-1; clone_size: -; cdr3_aa: CASSERAARGYGYTF; cdr3_nt: TGTGCCAGCAGTGAAAGGGCAGCCCGGGGCTATGGCTACACCTTC
j_call: TRBJ2-5; d_call: TRBD1; v_call: TRBV29-1; clone_size: -; cdr3_aa: CSVEDLTGTGVQETQYF; cdr3_nt: TGCAGCGTTGAAGATCTTACCGGGACAGGGGTACAAGAGACCCAGTACTTC
j_call: TRBJ1-5; d_call: -; v_call: TRBV27; clone_size: few; cdr3_aa: CASSFYRNSNQPQHF; cdr3_nt: TGTGCCAGCAGTTTTTACAGAAATAGCAATCAGCCCCAGCATTTT
j_call: TRBJ1-1; d_call: TRBD1; v_call: TRBV6-6; clone_size: -; cdr3_aa: CASSYLGTDEAFF; cdr3_nt: TGTGCCAGCAGTTACCTCGGGACAGATGAAGCTTTCTTT
j_call: TRBJ1-1; d_call: TRBD1; v_call: TRBV4-2; clone_size: -; cdr3_aa: CASSQDLGDRGAEAFF; cdr3_nt: TGTGCCAGCAGCCAAGATCTCGGGGACAGGGGCGCTGAAGCTTTCTTT
j_call: TRBJ2-2; d_call: -; v_call: TRBV2; clone_size: -; cdr3_aa: CASSVAGFNRGTGELFF; cdr3_nt: TGTGCCAGCAGTGTAGCCGGGTTCAACCGAGGCACCGGGGAGCTGTTTTTT
j_call: TRBJ2-7; d_call: TRBD2; v_call: TRBV27; clone_size: -; cdr3_aa: CASQRGSSSYEQYF; cdr3_nt: TGTGCCAGCCAGCGGGGTTCGAGCTCCTACGAGCAGTACTTC
j_call: TRBJ2-7; d_call: -; v_call: TRBV29-1; clone_size: -; cdr3_aa: CSVEESRYEQYF; cdr3_nt: TGCAGCGTTGAAGAGTCCCGCTACGAGCAGTACTTC
j_call: TRBJ1-4; d_call: -; v_call: TRBV7-6; clone_size: -; cdr3_aa: CASSATGGPNEKLFF; cdr3_nt: TGTGCCAGCAGCGCCACCGGGGGGCCAAATGAAAAACTGTTTTTT
j_call: TRBJ1-5; d_call: -; v_call: TRBV4-1; clone_size: few; cdr3_aa: CASSQDGRVNQPQHF; cdr3_nt: TGCGCCAGCAGCCAAGATGGCAGGGTCAATCAGCCCCAGCATTTT
j_call: TRBJ1-1; d_call: TRBD1; v_call: TRBV5-4; clone_size: -; cdr3_aa: CASSLRQGARFGAEAFF; cdr3_nt: TGTGCCAGCAGCTTGAGACAGGGGGCCCGCTTCGGGGCTGAAGCTTTCTTT
j_call: TRBJ2-3; d_call: -; v_call: TRBV7-9; clone_size: -; cdr3_aa: CASSFDGALTDTQYF; cdr3_nt: TGTGCCAGCAGCTTCGATGGGGCACTCACAGATACGCAGTATTTT
j_call: TRBJ2-7; d_call: -; v_call: TRBV6-1; clone_size: -; cdr3_aa: CASSISHLASGEQYF; cdr3_nt: TGTGCCAGCAGTATCTCACATCTAGCCTCGGGTGAGCAGTACTTC
j_call: TRBJ1-6; d_call: -; v_call: TRBV19; clone_size: -; cdr3_aa: CASSIGGTPNSPLHF; cdr3_nt: TGTGCCAGTAGTATAGGGGGGACACCTAATTCACCCCTCCACTTT
j_call: TRBJ1-2; d_call: TRBD1; v_call: TRBV7-2; clone_size: -; cdr3_aa: CASSLGGLGQNYGYTF; cdr3_nt: TGTGCCAGCAGCTTAGGAGGCCTGGGACAGAACTATGGCTACACCTTC
j_call: TRBJ2-3; d_call: TRBD2; v_call: TRBV5-1; clone_size: -; cdr3_aa: CASSLALAGAGDTQYF; cdr3_nt: TGCGCCAGCAGCTTGGCCTTAGCGGGAGCTGGAGATACGCAGTATTTT
j_call: TRBJ2-6; d_call: TRBD1; v_call: TRBV11-2; clone_size: -; cdr3_aa: CASSLQGAGANVLTF; cdr3_nt: TGTGCCAGCAGCTTGCAGGGGGCTGGGGCCAACGTCCTGACTTTC
j_call: TRBJ1-2; d_call: -; v_call: TRBV30; clone_size: -; cdr3_aa: CAWSVLRTEGYTF; cdr3_nt: TGTGCCTGGAGTGTACTTCGGACAGAGGGCTACACCTTC
j_call: TRBJ2-7; d_call: -; v_call: TRBV11-3; clone_size: -; cdr3_aa: CASSLNSLYEQYF; cdr3_nt: TGTGCCAGCAGCTTAAATAGCCTCTACGAGCAGTACTTC
j_call: TRBJ2-7; d_call: -; v_call: TRBV6-6; clone_size: -; cdr3_aa: CASSYDRFYEQYF; cdr3_nt: TGTGCCAGCAGTTACGACAGATTCTACGAGCAGTACTTC
j_call: TRBJ2-3; d_call: -; v_call: TRBV28; clone_size: -; cdr3_aa: CASSLLADTQYF; cdr3_nt: TGTGCCAGCAGTTTACTTGCAGATACGCAGTATTTT
j_call: TRBJ2-1; d_call: -; v_call: TRBV7-9; clone_size: -; cdr3_aa: CASSSTGPSSYNEQFF; cdr3_nt: TGTGCCAGCAGTTCGACAGGTCCGAGCTCCTACAATGAGCAGTTCTTC
j_call: TRBJ1-4; d_call: TRBD1; v_call: TRBV29-1; clone_size: few; cdr3_aa: CSAQDRDSEKLFF; cdr3_nt: TGCAGCGCCCAAGACAGGGACAGTGAAAAACTGTTTTTT
j_call: TRBJ2-7; d_call: TRBD2; v_call: TRBV4-3; clone_size: -; cdr3_aa: CASSQSLAGYYEQYF; cdr3_nt: TGCGCCAGCAGCCAATCCCTAGCGGGGTACTACGAGCAGTACTTC